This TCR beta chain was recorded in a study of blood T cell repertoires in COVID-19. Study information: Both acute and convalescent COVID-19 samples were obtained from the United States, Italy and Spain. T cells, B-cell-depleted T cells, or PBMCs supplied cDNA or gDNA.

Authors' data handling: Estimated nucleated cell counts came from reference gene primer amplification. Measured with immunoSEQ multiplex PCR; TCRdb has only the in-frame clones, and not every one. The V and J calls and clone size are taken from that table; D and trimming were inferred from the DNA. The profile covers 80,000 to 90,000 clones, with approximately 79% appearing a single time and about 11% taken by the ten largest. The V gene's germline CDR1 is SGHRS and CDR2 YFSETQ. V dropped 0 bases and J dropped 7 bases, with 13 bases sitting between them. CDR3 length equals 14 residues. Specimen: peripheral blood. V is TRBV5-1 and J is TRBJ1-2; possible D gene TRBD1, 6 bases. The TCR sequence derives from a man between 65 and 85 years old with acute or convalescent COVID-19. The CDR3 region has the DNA TGCGCCAGCAGCTTGGAGCACAACAGGGTTGGCTACACCTTC. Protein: CASSLEHNRVGYTF. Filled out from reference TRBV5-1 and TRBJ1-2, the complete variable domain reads KAGVTQTPRYLIKTRGQQVTLSCSPISGHRSVSWYQQTPGQGLQFLFEYFSETQRNKGNFPGRFSGRQFSNSRSEMNVSTLELGDSALYLCASSLEHNRVGYTFGSGTRLTVV.